This TCR beta chain originates from a study of blood T cell repertoires in COVID-19. Libraries were prepared by immunoSEQ multiplex PCR; TCRdb keeps only in-frame clonotypes and omits some of them. The sample contains tens of thousands of clones, about 77% of which appear only once. The specimen sequenced was peripheral blood. This TCR was sampled from a human donor with active or convalescent COVID-19. The donor label of this sample is uncertain.

CDR3 residues: CASRTQGTNEKLFF. For the CDR3, the DNA is TGTGCCAGCAGGACCCAGGGAACTAATGAAAAACTGTTTTTT. V and J are TRBV27 and TRBJ1-4; possible D gene TRBD1, 5 bases. The germline V gene has CDR1 MNHEY and CDR2 SMNVEV (reference sequence). V gave up 6 bases and J gave up 1 base, with 9 bases separating them. CDR3 size: 14 residues.